This entry describes one T cell receptor beta chain. As yet, its antigen is unknown. The entry originates in a study of regulatory T cells in long-lasting Graves disease. Time point described: persistent/refractory GD, antithyroid drugs over 5 years with positive TRAb. Extracted PBMC RNA gave rise to the TCR library. By American Thyroid Association guidelines, Graves' disease was diagnosed in the cohort. Patients came from an endocrinology department in Xi'an, China. Assembly of TCR beta libraries relied on iRepertoire HTBI primers together with Arm-PCR of CDR3 regions. TCRdb redid the calling of the multiplex PCR reads with MiXCR, one entry per CDR3 protein. The table has about 660,000 distinct CDR3 sequences, around 30% seen once; the top ten hold under 50%. The CDR3 length is 14 residues. V shed 6 bases and J shed 1 base, with 12 bases lying between them. CDR1 is MNHEY and CDR2 is SMNVEV in the germline V gene (reference sequence).

The study, taken as a whole, reports: Among samples with persistent disease, TRBV28, TRBJ1-2 and TRBJ2-5 were favored.

V usage is TRBV27 and J usage is TRBJ1-1, with D tentatively TRBD1 (5 bases). The receptor's source is a female donor with Graves disease. The specimen comprised peripheral blood mononuclear cells (PBMCs), sampled when the disease was refractory, from a patient treated with antithyroid drugs. CDR3: CASRLGHENTEAFF. The DNA for the CDR3 is TGTGCCAGCAGATTAGGACACGAGAACACTGAAGCTTTCTTT.